This TCR beta chain derives from a study of cytomegalovirus exposure and HLA in healthy donors. Study details: Out of roughly 170 million T cells, an earlier analysis found over 100 million unique TCR beta sequences in total.

PCR used 60 Vbeta primers and 13 Jbeta primers. Here immunoSEQ multiplex PCR was the method, and the copy in TCRdb shows in-frame clones only, minus some. The sample lists 150,000 to 200,000 clones; 80% were seen once. The germline V gene has CDR1 MGHDK and CDR2 SYGVNS. The CDR3 sequence is 11 residues long. V shed 9 bases and J 3 bases; nucleotides not matched to a gene: 1. Sequencing was performed on PBMCs. The TCR comes from a boy younger than 18 in good health and CMV-seronegative. The V gene is TRBV25-1, the J gene TRBJ1-2, with TRBD1 identical over 7 bases. The CDR3 spells CASQGDYGYTF. The CDR3 DNA sequence: TGTGCCAGTCAGGGGGACTATGGCTACACCTTC.